These T cell receptor beta chains were read from a single sample in a study of tumor and adjacent non-tumor tissue in lung cancer. Using its own MiXCR run on the multiplex PCR reads, TCRdb lists one record per CDR3 protein. Here the sample spans under 250,000 distinct CDR3 sequences, over 55% being singletons. Sequenced sample: lung tumor tissue. The receptors stem from a man aged 55 to 69 with non-small cell lung cancer. Both conserved end residues are part of each CDR3. D genes are given only for firm matches. Size is stated for part of the rows, as once, few or many counts, or as a class when the clone is expanded.

many	TRBJ2-5	14	-	TRBV10-2	CASSGTSPRETQYF	TGCGCCAGCAGTGGAACTTCTCCCAGGGAGACCCAGTACTTC
many	TRBJ1-1	14	-	TRBV12-3/TRBV12-4	CASSFWGKNTEAFF	TGTGCCAGCAGTTTTTGGGGGAAGAACACTGAAGCTTTCTTT
many	TRBJ2-1	17	TRBD2	TRBV12-3/TRBV12-4	CASSPSRGLAGRNEQFF	TGTGCCAGCAGTCCCTCGAGGGGACTAGCGGGACGCAATGAGCAGTTCTTC
-	TRBJ2-1	17	-	TRBV20-1	CSAGPEISDMTYNEQFF	TGCAGTGCTGGTCCCGAGATTAGCGACATGACCTACAATGAGCAGTTCTTC
-	TRBJ1-2	10	-	TRBV6-1	CSAGENDYTF	TGTTCGGCGGGGGAGAATGACTACACTTTC
once	TRBJ1-4	16	-	TRBV4-2	CASSQEFVVGDEKLFF	TGTGCGAGCAGCCAAGAATTTGTGGTAGGGGATGAAAAACTGTTTTTT
-	TRBJ2-1	15	-	TRBV11-3	CGSSLGVGIYNEQFF	TGTGGCAGCAGCTTAGGCGTGGGGATATACAATGAGCAGTTCTTC
-	TRBJ2-7	13	TRBD1	TRBV6-1	CANSAYRGDEQYF	TGTGCCAACAGTGCCTACAGGGGGGACGAGCAGTACTTC
-	TRBJ1-1	17	-	TRBV11-3	CASSLGHLTSDSTEAFF	TGTGCCAGCAGCTTAGGACACCTTACCTCGGACAGCACTGAAGCTTTCTTT
-	TRBJ2-5	14	TRBD1	TRBV6-1	CASSVGQNGKTQYF	TGTGCCAGCAGTGTGGGACAGAACGGTAAGACCCAGTACTTC
once	TRBJ2-3	16	TRBD2	TRBV11-3	CVSSLLAEGRTDTQYF	TGTGTCAGCAGCTTACTAGCGGAGGGCCGCACAGATACGCAGTATTTT
many	TRBJ2-3	13	TRBD1	TRBV29-1	CSARQGATDTQYF	TGCAGCGCCAGACAGGGGGCCACAGATACGCAGTATTTT
-	TRBJ2-1	15	-	TRBV7-6	CDSSLETGPHNEQFF	TGTGACAGCAGCTTAGAGACCGGGCCTCACAATGAGCAGTTCTTC
-	TRBJ2-7	14	-	TRBV20-1	CSARESGDTYGQYF	TGCAGTGCTAGAGAGTCAGGGGATACCTACGGACAGTACTTC
-	TRBJ2-1	15	TRBD1	TRBV4-2	CASSQDRWTGAEHFF	TGTGCCAGCAGCCAAGACCGATGGACAGGGGCTGAGCATTTCTTC
many	TRBJ2-5	14	-	TRBV11-3	CASSSRRNQETQYF	TGTGCCAGCAGCTCTCGAAGGAATCAAGAGACCCAGTACTTC
-	TRBJ2-1	10	-	TRBV29-1	CSETYNEQFF	TGCAGCGAAACCTACAATGAGCAGTTCTTC
-	TRBJ1-2	14	-	TRBV12-3/TRBV12-4	CASSLDFLRMGYIF	TGTGCCAGCAGTTTAGATTTCCTAAGGATGGGCTACATCTTC
-	TRBJ2-5	13	TRBD2	TRBV20-1	CSASILAVETQYF	TGCAGTGCTAGTATTCTAGCGGTGGAGACCCAGTATTTC
many	TRBJ1-1	17	-	TRBV12-3/TRBV12-4	CASSLARQVILNTEAFF	TGTGCCAGCAGTTTAGCGCGCCAAGTGATTTTGAACACTGAAGCTTTCTTT
-	TRBJ2-1	14	-	TRBV10-2	CASSETRTYKEQFF	TGCGCCAGCAGTGAGACTCGAACCTACAAAGAGCAGTTCTTC
-	TRBJ1-2	15	TRBD1	TRBV19	CASTYSYRGLDGYTF	TGTGCCAGTACCTACTCATACAGGGGGCTGGATGGCTACACCTTC
many	TRBJ2-5	17	TRBD2	TRBV20-1	CSARDMKGTSKRETQYF	TGCAGTGCTAGAGATATGAAGGGGACTAGCAAGAGAGAGACCCAGTACTTC
-	TRBJ1-6	16	-	TRBV6-5	CANSYSLGTGGSPLHF	TGTGCCAACAGTTACTCGCTGGGAACAGGAGGATCACCCCTCCACTTT
few	TRBJ2-1	18	TRBD2	TRBV10-2	CASSESNEAGGSYNEQFF	TGCGCCAGCAGTGAGTCAAATGAAGCGGGGGGGTCCTACAATGAGCAGTTCTTC
many	TRBJ1-1	15	-	TRBV29-1	CSVDSFGGGNTEAFF	TGCAGCGTTGACAGTTTCGGGGGCGGGAACACTGAAGCTTTCTTT
-	TRBJ2-7	13	-	TRBV20-1	CSARGDLGYEQYF	TGCAGTGCTAGAGGGGACTTGGGCTACGAGCAGTACTTC
-	TRBJ2-5	14	-	TRBV6-5	CASSHSGRVGTQYF	TGTGCCAGCAGTCACTCGGGAAGAGTAGGGACCCAGTACTTT
few	TRBJ2-3	14	-	TRBV20-1	CSARQPQGSDTQYF	TGCAGTGCTAGACAGCCACAGGGTTCAGATACGCAGTATTTT
few	TRBJ2-7	14	-	TRBV6-6	CASSYLGHVYEQYF	TGTGCCAGCAGTTACTTGGGACACGTCTACGAGCAGTACTTC
many	TRBJ1-1	16	-	TRBV6-5	CASSYSRGGGATEAFF	TGTGCCAGCAGTTACTCCAGGGGAGGTGGAGCCACTGAAGCTTTCTTT
-	TRBJ2-4	15	-	TRBV6-9	CASSSSGLPKNVQYF	-
-	TRBJ2-5	16	-	TRBV5-1	CASSLVGRHFQETQYF	TGCGCCAGCAGCTTGGTAGGCCGACACTTTCAAGAGACCCAGTACTTC
-	TRBJ1-1	15	-	TRBV4-2	CAISHADTTNTEVFF	TGTGCCATCAGCCACGCCGACACGACGAACACTGAAGTTTTCTTT
many	TRBJ2-3	15	-	TRBV29-1	CSVGAPTLSTDTQYF	TGCAGCGTTGGGGCACCTACACTTAGCACAGATACGCAGTATTTT
few	TRBJ2-3	15	TRBD2	TRBV30	CAWSVGGLDTDTQYF	TGTGCCTGGAGTGTAGGGGGACTAGACACAGATACGCAGTATTTT
-	TRBJ2-7	14	-	TRBV6-1	CATSKVASGYEQYF	TGTGCCACCTCTAAAGTGGCCTCGGGCTACGAGCAGTACTTC
-	TRBJ2-3	15	-	TRBV4-1	CASNQDGGLWDTQYF	TGCGCCAGCAACCAAGATGGAGGATTGTGGGATACGCAGTATTTT
many	TRBJ2-3	13	TRBD2	TRBV6-5	CASSLGLGDTQYF	TGTGCCAGCAGCCTGGGACTAGGCGACACGCAGTATTTT
-	TRBJ1-1	12	-	TRBV20-1	CSARNEGTEAFF	TGCAGTGCTAGGAACGAGGGCACTGAAGCTTTCTTT
-	TRBJ2-7	14	-	TRBV5-6	CASSLRQAIYEQYF	TGTGCCAGCAGCTTGAGACAGGCGATCTACGAGCAGTACTTC
-	TRBJ2-6	21	TRBD2	TRBV4-1	CTSSQATSGSAPYSGANVLTF	TGCACCAGCAGCCAAGCTACTAGCGGGTCTGCACCCTACTCTGGGGCCAACGTCCTGACTTTC
-	TRBJ2-5	14	-	TRBV11-1	CANSLGTDQETQYF	TGTGCCAACAGCCTCGGGACGGACCAAGAGACCCAGTATTTC
-	TRBJ2-7	16	-	TRBV4-2	CASSQDLVRYLLEQHF	TGTGCCAGCAGCCAAGATTTGGTTAGATATCTTCTCGAGCAGCACTTC
-	TRBJ2-2	17	-	TRBV11-3	CASSSNGGATNTGELFF	TGTGCCAGCAGTTCTAACGGTGGCGCGACGAACACCGGGGAGCTGTTTTTT
-	TRBJ1-4	13	-	TRBV12-3/TRBV12-4	CASSPEYGEKLFF	TGTGCCAGCAGTCCGGAGTACGGCGAAAAACTGTTTTTT
many	TRBJ2-1	15	-	TRBV6-2/TRBV6-3	CASSTRRGRGDEQFF	TGTGCCAGCAGTACGAGGAGGGGCAGAGGGGATGAGCAGTTCTTC
-	TRBJ2-7	12	-	TRBV11-3	CASSLRLLEMYF	TGTGCCAGCAGCTTGAGGTTACTTGAGATGTACTTC
-	TRBJ2-4	15	TRBD1	TRBV4-1	CASSHPGTGSNIQYF	TGTGCCAGCAGTCACCCCGGGACAGGGTCCAACATTCAGTACTTC
-	TRBJ2-7	15	TRBD1	TRBV28	CVTLSWTGSSHEQYF	TGTGTCACTCTCTCTTGGACAGGAAGCTCCCACGAGCAGTACTTC
many	TRBJ2-5	14	-	TRBV20-1	CSARGWGLRETQYF	TGCAGTGCTCGAGGGTGGGGGCTGAGAGAGACCCAGTACTTC
-	TRBJ2-1	17	TRBD2	TRBV7-8	CASNLSSGRISYNEQFF	TGTGCCAGCAACTTATCTAGCGGGAGGATCTCCTACAATGAGCAGTTCTTC
many	TRBJ2-7	15	TRBD1	TRBV20-1	CSESITGVASYEQYF	TGCAGTGAGTCGATAACAGGGGTTGCTTCCTACGAGCAGTACTTC
-	TRBJ1-4	15	TRBD1	TRBV6-5	CTSSHQGGAHEKLFF	TGTACAAGCAGTCACCAGGGGGGGGCCCATGAAAAACTGTTTTTT